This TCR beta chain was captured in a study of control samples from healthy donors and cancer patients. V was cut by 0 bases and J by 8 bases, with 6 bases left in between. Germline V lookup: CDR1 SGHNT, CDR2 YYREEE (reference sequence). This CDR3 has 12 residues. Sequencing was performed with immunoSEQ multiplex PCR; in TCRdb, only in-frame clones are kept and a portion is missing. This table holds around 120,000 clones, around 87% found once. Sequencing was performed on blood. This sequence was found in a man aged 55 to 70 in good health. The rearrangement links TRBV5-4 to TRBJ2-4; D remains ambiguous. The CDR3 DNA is TGTGCCAGCAGCTTGGACCGTGACATTCAGTACTTC. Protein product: CASSLDRDIQYF.